Listed here are 14 T cell receptor beta chains from one sample, sequenced in a study of T cell repertoires and HLA-DP antigens. Their recognized antigens are unknown. Only in-frame clones appear in the TCRdb table, and some are missing; sequencing was by immunoSEQ multiplex PCR. The repertoire includes 90,000 to 130,000 clones, more than 85% of them detected once, and about 0.27% sits in the top ten. Material: CD4+ T cells from PBMCs. The source is a woman between 18 and 29 years old in good health and CMV-seronegative.

The chain couples TRBV18 to TRBJ1-3; D remains unclear. From germline, CDR1 is KGHSH and CDR2 LQKENI. Trimming stripped 1 base from V and 1 base from J, with 5 bases between. There are 14 residues in the CDR3. This chain's CDR3 is CASSPLESGNTIYF. The DNA of the CDR3 is TGTGCCAGCTCACCACTGGAGTCTGGAAACACCATATATTTT.

The chain is built from TRBV19 and TRBJ1-5, with no clear D. Trimming stripped 4 bases from V and 6 bases from J, with 13 bases between. The V gene's germline CDR1 is LNHDA and CDR2 SQIVND (reference sequence). The CDR3 loop spans 14 amino acids. DNA for the CDR3: TGTGCCAGTAGTAGACTAAGGACGGTTCAGCCCCAGCATTTT. Its translation: CASSRLRTVQPQHF.

The chain combines TRBV7-3 with TRBJ2-1; the D call may be TRBD1 or TRBD2 (5 bases each). Per germline, CDR1 SGHTA and CDR2 FQGTGA. V lost 0 bases and J 2 bases, leaving 11 bases between the germline ends. This CDR3 has 16 residues. The CDR3 reads CASSLTVGPPYNEQFF. As DNA, the CDR3 is TGTGCCAGCAGCTTAACTGTGGGACCGCCCTACAATGAGCAGTTCTTC.

This chain joins TRBV10-3 and TRBJ2-1; perhaps TRBD2 as D (5 bases). Trimming took 6 bases from V and 10 from J, leaving 22 bases between them. This CDR3 comprises 15 residues. The germline V gene encodes CDR1 ENHRY and CDR2 SYGVKD. The CDR3 here is CAISDIAGSSVEQFF. The CDR3 DNA follows: TGTGCCATCAGCGACATTGCGGGCTCGTCTGTGGAGCAGTTCTTC.

The V gene is TRBV28, the J gene TRBJ2-7; 10 positions agree with TRBD2. This CDR3 comprises 16 residues. The germline CDR1 and CDR2 sequences are MDHEN and SYDVKM. V was pared by 7 bases and J by 3 bases, with 12 bases of the junction left unmatched. CDR3 bases: TGTGCCAGCACTCTCCCTGAAGCGGGAGGGCGCTACGAGCAGTACTTC. This translates into CASTLPEAGGRYEQYF. Using reference TRBV28 and TRBJ2-7 for the parts outside the CDR3, the full variable domain is DVKVTQSSRYLVKRTGEKVFLECVQDMDHENMFWYRQDPGLGLRLIYFSYDVKMKEKGDIPEGYSVSREKKERFSLILESASTNQTSMYLCASTLPEAGGRYEQYFGPGTRLTVT.

The chain combines TRBV14 with TRBJ2-3; D ambiguous. Germline values: CDR1 SGHDN, CDR2 FVKESK. The CDR3 is 12 residues long. Trimming shortened V by 4 bases and J by 10 bases, and 12 bases separated the two germline ends. The CDR3 coding sequence is TGTGCCAGCAGCCCGTCTGTTATGGCGCAGTATTTT. Its protein is CASSPSVMAQYF.

This chain connects TRBV18 to TRBJ2-5, with D perhaps TRBD2 (6 bases). Germline V CDR1 and CDR2: KGHSH, LQKENI. V was cut by 4 bases and J by 5 bases, with 14 bases left in between. CDR3 length equals 14 residues. The CDR3 region has the DNA TGTGCCAGCTCACAGAGGGAGGAAGGGGAGACCCAGTACTTC. The encoded protein is CASSQREEGETQYF.

The gene calls are TRBV5-4 and TRBJ1-1, with D tentatively TRBD1 (5 bases). The CDR3 extends over 14 amino acids. Trimming took off 3 bases at V and 4 bases at J, with 13 bases between the two ends. Germline V gene data show CDR1 as SGHNT and CDR2 as YYREEE (reference sequence). CDR3 nucleotide sequence: TGTGCCAGCAGCTCCAGACAGTTCGGCACTGAAGCTTTCTTT. This translates into CASSSRQFGTEAFF.

The rearrangement links TRBV19 to TRBJ1-5; 7 nucleotides agree with TRBD1. This CDR3 spans 16 amino acids. Germline V gene data show CDR1 as LNHDA and CDR2 as SQIVND (reference sequence). Germline trimming cut 3 bases from V and 4 bases from J; bases unmatched to any gene: 9. In nucleotides, the CDR3 is TGTGCCAGTAGTATCGCGACAAGGGGGCGGAATCAGCCCCAGCATTTT. Protein sequence: CASSIATRGRNQPQHF.

The chain couples TRBV5-1 to TRBJ1-3; tentative D call: TRBD1 (5 bases). CDR1 and CDR2 (germline): SGHRS, YFSETQ. V was pared by 2 bases and J by 3 bases, with 9 bases between. The CDR3 spans 14 residues. CDR3 sequence reads: CASSLGGDGNTIYF. CDR3 nucleotides: TGCGCCAGCAGCTTAGGAGGGGATGGAAACACCATATATTTT.

This clone was detected only once. The chain carries TRBV11-2 and TRBJ2-1; possibly TRBD2 for D (5 bases). CDR3 length: 13 residues. Trimming stripped 4 bases from V and 6 bases from J, with 10 bases between. Germline CDR1 reads SGHAT; CDR2 reads FQNNGV. CDR3 coding DNA: TGTGCCAGCAGCTCCGGGGTTCTCAATGAGCAGTTCTTC. Translated: CASSSGVLNEQFF.

The J gene is TRBJ1-3, the V gene TRBV4-2; D may be TRBD1 (5 bases). Germline CDR1 is LGHNA and CDR2 is YNFKEQ. V lost 0 bases, J lost 4 bases, and 13 bases lay in between. The CDR3 contains 16 residues. CDR3 region: CASSQDTGSPGNTIYF. In DNA, the CDR3 is TGTGCCAGCAGCCAAGATACAGGCTCTCCGGGAAACACCATATATTTT.

The chain couples TRBV27 to TRBJ2-7; D ambiguous. Germline values: CDR1 MNHEY, CDR2 SMNVEV (reference sequence). V lost 7 bases and J lost 4, with 11 bases in between. CDR3 length: 12 residues. The CDR3 DNA follows: TGTGCCAGCACTAGAATCACTTACGAGCAGTACTTC. Its protein product is CASTRITYEQYF.

The V gene is TRBV2, the J gene TRBJ1-3, with a tentative D call TRBD1 (6 bases). This CDR3 is 14 amino acids long. V gave up 6 bases and J gave up 1 base, with 10 bases separating them. The germline V gene encodes CDR1 SNHLY and CDR2 FYNNEI. For the CDR3, the DNA is TGTGCCAGCAGACGGACAGCTTCTGGAAACACCATATATTTT. Residues: CASRRTASGNTIYF. Together with reference TRBV2 and TRBJ1-3, the CDR3 gives the full variable domain: EPEVTQTPSHQVTQMGQEVILRCVPISNHLYFYWYRQILGQKVEFLVSFYNNEISEKSEIFDDQFSVERPDGSNFTLKIRSTKLEDSAMYFCASRRTASGNTIYFGEGSWLTVV.